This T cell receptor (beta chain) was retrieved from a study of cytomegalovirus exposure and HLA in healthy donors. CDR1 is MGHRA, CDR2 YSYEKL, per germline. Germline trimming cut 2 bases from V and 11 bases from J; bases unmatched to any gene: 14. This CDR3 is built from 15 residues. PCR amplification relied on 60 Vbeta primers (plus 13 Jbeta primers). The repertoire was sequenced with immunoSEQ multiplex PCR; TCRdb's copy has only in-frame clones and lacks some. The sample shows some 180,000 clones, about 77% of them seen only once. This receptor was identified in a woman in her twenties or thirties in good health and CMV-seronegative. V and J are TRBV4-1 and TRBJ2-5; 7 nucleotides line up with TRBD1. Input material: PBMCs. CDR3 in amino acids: CASSQTPDRAWEQYF. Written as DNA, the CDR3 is TGCGCCAGCAGCCAAACCCCTGACAGGGCTTGGGAGCAGTACTTC.